This TCR beta chain is from a study of T cells in Graves' hyperthyroidism and ophthalmopathy. There are 14 residues in the CDR3. Trimming took off 6 bases at V and 8 bases at J, with 17 bases between the two ends. CDR1 is GTSNPN and CDR2 is SVGIG in the germline V gene (reference sequence). Amplification of TCR beta CDR3 regions used RNA as the template. The study used the HTBI primer set for a first-round RT-PCR of the TCR CDR3. TCRdb recomputed calls from the multiplex PCR reads with MiXCR, one row per CDR3 protein. The sample yields 460,000 or so distinct CDR3 sequences, around 14% seen once. V gene TRBV30 combines with J gene TRBJ1-6; maybe TRBD1 (5 bases). Input material: blood. This receptor was taken from a woman aged 18-35 years with Graves' hyperthyroidism. The chain's CDR3 is CACPGPIFDSPLHF. Here the CDR3 DNA reads TGTGCCTGCCCGGGACCAATTTTTGATTCACCCCTCCACTTT.